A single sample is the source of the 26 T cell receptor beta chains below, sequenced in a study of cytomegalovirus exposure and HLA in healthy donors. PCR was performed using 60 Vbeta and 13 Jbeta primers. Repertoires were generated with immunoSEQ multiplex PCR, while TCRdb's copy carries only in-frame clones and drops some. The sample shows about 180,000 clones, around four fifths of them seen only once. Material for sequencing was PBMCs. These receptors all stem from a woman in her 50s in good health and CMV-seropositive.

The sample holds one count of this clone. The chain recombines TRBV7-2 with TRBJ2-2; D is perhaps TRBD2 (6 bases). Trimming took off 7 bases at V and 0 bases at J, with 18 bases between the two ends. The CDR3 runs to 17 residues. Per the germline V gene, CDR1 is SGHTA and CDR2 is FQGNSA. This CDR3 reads CASILRLDSSNTGELFF. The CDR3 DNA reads TGTGCCAGCATCCTGCGACTAGACAGCTCGAACACCGGGGAGCTGTTTTTT. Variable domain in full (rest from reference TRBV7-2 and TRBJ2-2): GAGVSQSPSNKVTEKGKDVELRCDPISGHTALYWYRQSLGQGLEFLIYFQGNSAPDKSGLPSDRFSAERTGGSVSTLTIQRTQQEDSAVYLCASILRLDSSNTGELFFGEGSRLTVL.

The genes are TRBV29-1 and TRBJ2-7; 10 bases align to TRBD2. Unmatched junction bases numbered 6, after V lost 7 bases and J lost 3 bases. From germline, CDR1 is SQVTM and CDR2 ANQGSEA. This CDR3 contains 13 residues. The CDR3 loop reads CSARGLADYEQYF. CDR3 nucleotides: TGCAGCGCCAGAGGACTAGCGGACTACGAGCAGTACTTC.

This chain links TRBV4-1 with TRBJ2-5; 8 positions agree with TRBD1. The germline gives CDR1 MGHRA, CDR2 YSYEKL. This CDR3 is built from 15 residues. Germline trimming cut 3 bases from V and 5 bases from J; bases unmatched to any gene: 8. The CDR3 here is CASSQPGTGRETQYF. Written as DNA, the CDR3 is TGCGCCAGCAGCCAGCCGGGGACAGGCAGGGAGACCCAGTACTTC.

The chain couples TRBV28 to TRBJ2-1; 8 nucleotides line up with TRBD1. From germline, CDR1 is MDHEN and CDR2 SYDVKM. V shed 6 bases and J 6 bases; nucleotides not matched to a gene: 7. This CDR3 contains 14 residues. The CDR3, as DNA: TGTGCCAGCAGGGGGACAGGCACCTGCAATGAGCAGTTCTTC. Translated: CASRGTGTCNEQFF. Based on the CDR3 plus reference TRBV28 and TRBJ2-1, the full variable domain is DVKVTQSSRYLVKRTGEKVFLECVQDMDHENMFWYRQDPGLGLRLIYFSYDVKMKEKGDIPEGYSVSREKKERFSLILESASTNQTSMYLCASRGTGTCNEQFFGPGTRLTVL.

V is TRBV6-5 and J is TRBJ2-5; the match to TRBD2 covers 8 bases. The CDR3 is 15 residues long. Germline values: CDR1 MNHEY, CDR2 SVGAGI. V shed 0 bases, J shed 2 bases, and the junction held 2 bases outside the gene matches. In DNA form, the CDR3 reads TGTGCCAGCAGTTACTCGGGACTAGATCAAGAGACCCAGTACTTC. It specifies CASSYSGLDQETQYF.

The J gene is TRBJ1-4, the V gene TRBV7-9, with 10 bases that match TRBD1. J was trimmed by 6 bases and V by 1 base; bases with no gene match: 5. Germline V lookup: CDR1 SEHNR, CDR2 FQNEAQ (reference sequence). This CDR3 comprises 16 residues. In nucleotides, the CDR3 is TGTGCCAGCAGCTTAGACGCCGGACAGGGGGATGAAAAACTGTTTTTT. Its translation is CASSLDAGQGDEKLFF. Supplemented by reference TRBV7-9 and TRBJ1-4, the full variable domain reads DTGVSQNPRHKITKRGQNVTFRCDPISEHNRLYWYRQTLGQGPEFLTYFQNEAQLEKSRLLSDRFSAERPKGSFSTLEIQRTEQGDSAMYLCASSLDAGQGDEKLFFGSGTQLSVL.

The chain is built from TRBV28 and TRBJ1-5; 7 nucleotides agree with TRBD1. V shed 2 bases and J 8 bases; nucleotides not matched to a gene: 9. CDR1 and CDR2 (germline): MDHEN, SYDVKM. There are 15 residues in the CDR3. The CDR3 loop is CASSLQTGSGKPQHF. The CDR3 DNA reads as TGTGCCAGCAGTTTACAGACAGGGAGTGGGAAGCCCCAGCATTTT.

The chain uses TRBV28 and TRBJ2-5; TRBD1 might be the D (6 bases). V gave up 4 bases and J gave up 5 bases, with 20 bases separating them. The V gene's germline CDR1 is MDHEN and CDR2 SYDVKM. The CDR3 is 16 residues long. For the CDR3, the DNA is TGTGCCAGCAGTTGGGCCGGGACATATAAAGAGGAGACCCAGTACTTC. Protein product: CASSWAGTYKEETQYF.

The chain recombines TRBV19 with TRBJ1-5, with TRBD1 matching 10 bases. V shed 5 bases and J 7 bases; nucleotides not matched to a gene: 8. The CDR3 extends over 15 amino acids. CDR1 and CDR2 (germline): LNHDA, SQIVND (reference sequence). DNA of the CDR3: TGTGCCAGTAGTGGGACAGGGGCGACCGGACAGCCCCAGCATTTT. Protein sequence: CASSGTGATGQPQHF.

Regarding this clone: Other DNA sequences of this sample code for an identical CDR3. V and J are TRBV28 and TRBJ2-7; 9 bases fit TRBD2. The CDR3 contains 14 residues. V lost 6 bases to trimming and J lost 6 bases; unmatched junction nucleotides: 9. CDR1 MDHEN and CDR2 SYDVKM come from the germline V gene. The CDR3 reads CASRLVAGDPEQYF. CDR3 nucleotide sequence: TGTGCCAGCAGGCTTGTAGCGGGAGATCCCGAGCAGTACTTC.

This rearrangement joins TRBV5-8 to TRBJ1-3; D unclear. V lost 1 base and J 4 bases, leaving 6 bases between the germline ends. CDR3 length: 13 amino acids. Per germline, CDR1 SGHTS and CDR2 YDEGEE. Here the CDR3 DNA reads TGTGCCAGCAGCTTGTTGTCAGGAAACACCATATATTTT. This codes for CASSLLSGNTIYF.

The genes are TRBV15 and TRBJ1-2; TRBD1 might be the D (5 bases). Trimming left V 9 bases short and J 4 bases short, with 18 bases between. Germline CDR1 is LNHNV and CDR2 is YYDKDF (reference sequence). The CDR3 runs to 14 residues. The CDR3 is CATARGQNGYGYTF. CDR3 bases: TGTGCCACGGCACGAGGACAAAACGGCTATGGCTACACCTTC.

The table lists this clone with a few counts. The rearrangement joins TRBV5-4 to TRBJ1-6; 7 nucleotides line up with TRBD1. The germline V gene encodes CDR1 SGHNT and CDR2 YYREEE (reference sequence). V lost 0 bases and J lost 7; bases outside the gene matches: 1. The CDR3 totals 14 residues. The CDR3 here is CASSLDRGNSPLHF. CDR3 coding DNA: TGTGCCAGCAGCTTGGACAGGGGCAATTCACCCCTCCACTTT.

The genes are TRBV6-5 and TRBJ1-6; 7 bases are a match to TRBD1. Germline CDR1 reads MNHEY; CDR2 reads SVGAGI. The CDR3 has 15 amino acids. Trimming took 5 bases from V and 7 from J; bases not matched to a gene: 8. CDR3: CASSRRQGQNSPLHF. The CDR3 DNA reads TGTGCCAGCAGTCGTCGACAGGGTCAAAATTCACCCCTCCACTTT.

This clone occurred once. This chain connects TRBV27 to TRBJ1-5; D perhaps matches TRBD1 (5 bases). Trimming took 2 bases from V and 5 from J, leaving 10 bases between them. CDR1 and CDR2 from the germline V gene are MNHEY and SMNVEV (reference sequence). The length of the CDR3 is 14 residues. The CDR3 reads CASSLGGVHQPQHF. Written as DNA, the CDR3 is TGTGCCAGCAGTTTAGGAGGGGTCCATCAGCCCCAGCATTTT.

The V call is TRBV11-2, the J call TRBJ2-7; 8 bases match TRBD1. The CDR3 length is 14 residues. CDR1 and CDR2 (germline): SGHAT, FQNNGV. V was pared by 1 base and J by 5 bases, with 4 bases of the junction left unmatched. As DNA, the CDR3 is TGTGCCAGCAGCTTAGGGACAGGGTACAACGAGCAGTACTTC. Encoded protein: CASSLGTGYNEQYF.

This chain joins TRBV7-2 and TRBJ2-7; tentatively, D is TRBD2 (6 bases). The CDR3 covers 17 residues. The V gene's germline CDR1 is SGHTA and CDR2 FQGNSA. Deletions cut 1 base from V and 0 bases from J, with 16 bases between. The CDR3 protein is CASSLVLGGADSYEQYF. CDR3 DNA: TGTGCCAGCAGCTTAGTACTGGGCGGGGCCGACTCCTACGAGCAGTACTTC.

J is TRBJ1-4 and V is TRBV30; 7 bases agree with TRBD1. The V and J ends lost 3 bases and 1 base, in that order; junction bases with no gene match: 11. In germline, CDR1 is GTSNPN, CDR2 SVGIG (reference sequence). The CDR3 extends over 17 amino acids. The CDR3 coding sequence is TGTGCCTGGAGCCCGGGGGACAGAAACCAAACTAATGAAAAACTGTTTTTT. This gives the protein CAWSPGDRNQTNEKLFF.

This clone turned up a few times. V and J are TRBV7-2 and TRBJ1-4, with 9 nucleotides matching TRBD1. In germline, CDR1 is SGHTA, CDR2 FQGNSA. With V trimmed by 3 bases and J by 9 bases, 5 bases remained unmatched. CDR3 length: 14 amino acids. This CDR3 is CASSFDGQGKKLFF. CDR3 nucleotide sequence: TGTGCCAGCAGCTTCGACGGACAGGGGAAAAAACTGTTTTTT.

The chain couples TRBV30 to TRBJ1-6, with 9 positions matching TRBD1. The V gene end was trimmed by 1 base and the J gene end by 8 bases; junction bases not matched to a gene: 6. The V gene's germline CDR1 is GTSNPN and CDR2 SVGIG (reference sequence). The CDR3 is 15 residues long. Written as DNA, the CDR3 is TGTGCCTGGAGTGACAGGGGGCGCGGGGATTCACCCCTCCACTTT. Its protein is CAWSDRGRGDSPLHF.

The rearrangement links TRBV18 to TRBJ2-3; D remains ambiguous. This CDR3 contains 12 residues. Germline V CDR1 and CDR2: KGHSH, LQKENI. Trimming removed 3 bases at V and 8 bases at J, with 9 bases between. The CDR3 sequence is CASSPPEATQYF. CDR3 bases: TGTGCCAGCTCACCTCCCGAGGCTACGCAGTATTTT.

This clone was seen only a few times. In nucleotides, the CDR3 is TGTGCCAGCAGCTTAGCGACAGCAACTAATTCACCCCTCCACTTT. Its protein is CASSLATATNSPLHF. The V gene is TRBV11-2, the J gene TRBJ1-6; TRBD1 is a possible D gene (5 bases). Germline CDR1 is SGHAT and CDR2 is FQNNGV. The CDR3 runs 15 residues. Trimming pared 1 base from V and 6 bases from J, leaving 10 bases between.

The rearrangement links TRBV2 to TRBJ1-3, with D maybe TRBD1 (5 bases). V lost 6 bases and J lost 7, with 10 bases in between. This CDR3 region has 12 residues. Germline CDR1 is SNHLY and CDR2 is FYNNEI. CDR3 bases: TGTGCCAGCAGGGGTTCAGGGAACACCATATATTTT. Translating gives CASRGSGNTIYF.

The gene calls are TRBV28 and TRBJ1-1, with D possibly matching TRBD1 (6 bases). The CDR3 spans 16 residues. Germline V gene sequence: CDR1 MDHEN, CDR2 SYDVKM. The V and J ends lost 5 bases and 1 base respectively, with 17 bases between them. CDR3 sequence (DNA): TGTGCCAGCAGTCCCGTTTTGAGGGACAAGAACACTGAAGCTTTCTTT. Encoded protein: CASSPVLRDKNTEAFF.

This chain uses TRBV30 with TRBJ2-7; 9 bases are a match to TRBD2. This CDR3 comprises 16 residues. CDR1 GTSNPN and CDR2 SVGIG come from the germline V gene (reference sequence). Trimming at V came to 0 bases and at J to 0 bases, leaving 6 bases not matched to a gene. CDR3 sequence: CAWSVRGSGSSYEQYF. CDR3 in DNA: TGTGCCTGGAGTGTACGGGGTAGCGGGAGCTCCTACGAGCAGTACTTC.

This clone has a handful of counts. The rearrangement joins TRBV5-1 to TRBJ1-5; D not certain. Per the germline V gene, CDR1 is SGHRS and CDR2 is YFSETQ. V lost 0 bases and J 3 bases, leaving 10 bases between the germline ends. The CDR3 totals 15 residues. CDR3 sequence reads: CASSLGAGYNQPQHF. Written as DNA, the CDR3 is TGCGCCAGCAGCTTGGGGGCAGGATACAATCAGCCCCAGCATTTT.